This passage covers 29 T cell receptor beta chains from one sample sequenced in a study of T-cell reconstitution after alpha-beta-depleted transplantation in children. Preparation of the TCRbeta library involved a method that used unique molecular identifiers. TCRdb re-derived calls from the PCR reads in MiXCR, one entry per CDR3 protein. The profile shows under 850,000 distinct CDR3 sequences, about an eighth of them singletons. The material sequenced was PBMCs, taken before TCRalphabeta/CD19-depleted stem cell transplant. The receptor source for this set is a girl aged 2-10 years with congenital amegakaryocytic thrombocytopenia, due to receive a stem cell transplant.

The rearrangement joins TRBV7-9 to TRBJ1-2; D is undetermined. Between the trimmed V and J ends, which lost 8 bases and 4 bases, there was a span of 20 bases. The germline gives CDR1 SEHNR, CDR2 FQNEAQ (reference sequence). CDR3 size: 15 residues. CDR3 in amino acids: CASRESDSTIYGYTF. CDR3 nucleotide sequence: TGTGCCAGCCGCGAGTCGGACTCAACGATCTATGGCTACACCTTC.

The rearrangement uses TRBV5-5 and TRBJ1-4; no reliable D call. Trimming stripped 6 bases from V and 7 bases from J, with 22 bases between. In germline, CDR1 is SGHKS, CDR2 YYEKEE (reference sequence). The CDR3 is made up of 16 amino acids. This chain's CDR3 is CASNQAGGRRVEKLFF. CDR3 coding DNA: TGTGCCAGCAACCAAGCCGGAGGGCGGCGTGTTGAAAAACTGTTTTTT.

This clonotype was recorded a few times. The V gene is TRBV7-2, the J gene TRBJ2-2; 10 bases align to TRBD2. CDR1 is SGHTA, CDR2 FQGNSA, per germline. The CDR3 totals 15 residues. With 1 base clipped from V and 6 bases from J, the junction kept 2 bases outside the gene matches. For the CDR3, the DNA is TGTGCCAGCAGCTTAGGGACTAGCGGTCCCGGGGAGCTGTTTTTT. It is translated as CASSLGTSGPGELFF.

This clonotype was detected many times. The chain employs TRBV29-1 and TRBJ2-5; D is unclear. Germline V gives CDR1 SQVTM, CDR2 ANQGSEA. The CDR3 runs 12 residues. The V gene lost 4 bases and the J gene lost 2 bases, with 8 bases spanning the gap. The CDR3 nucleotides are TGCAGCGTTGGGGCAGGACAAGAGACCCAGTACTTC. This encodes CSVGAGQETQYF. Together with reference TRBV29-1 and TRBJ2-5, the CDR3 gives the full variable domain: SAVISQKPSRDICQRGTSLTIQCQVDSQVTMMFWYRQQPGQSLTLIATANQGSEATYESGFVIDKFPISRPNLTFSTLTVSNMSPEDSSIYLCSVGAGQETQYFGPGTRLLVL.

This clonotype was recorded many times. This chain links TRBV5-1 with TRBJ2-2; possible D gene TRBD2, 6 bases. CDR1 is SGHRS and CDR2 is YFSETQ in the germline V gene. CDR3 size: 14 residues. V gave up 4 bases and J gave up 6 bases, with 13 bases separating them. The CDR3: CASSELGGSGELFF. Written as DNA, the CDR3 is TGCGCCAGCAGCGAGTTGGGAGGTTCCGGGGAGCTGTTTTTT. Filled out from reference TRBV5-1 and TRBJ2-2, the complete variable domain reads KAGVTQTPRYLIKTRGQQVTLSCSPISGHRSVSWYQQTPGQGLQFLFEYFSETQRNKGNFPGRFSGRQFSNSRSEMNVSTLELGDSALYLCASSELGGSGELFFGEGSRLTVL.

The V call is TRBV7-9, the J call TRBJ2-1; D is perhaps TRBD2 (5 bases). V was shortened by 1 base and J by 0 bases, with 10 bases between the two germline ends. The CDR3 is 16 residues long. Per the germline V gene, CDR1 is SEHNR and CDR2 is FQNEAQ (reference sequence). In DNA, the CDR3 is TGTGCCAGCAGCTTAGATAGCGTAAGCTCCTACAATGAGCAGTTCTTC. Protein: CASSLDSVSSYNEQFF.

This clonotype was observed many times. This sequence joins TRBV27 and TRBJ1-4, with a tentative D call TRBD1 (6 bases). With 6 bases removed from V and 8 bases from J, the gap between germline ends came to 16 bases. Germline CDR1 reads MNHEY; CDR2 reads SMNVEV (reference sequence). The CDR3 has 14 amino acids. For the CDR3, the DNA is TGTGCCAGCAGCCAGGGGATATCTGCCGAAAAACTGTTTTTT. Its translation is CASSQGISAEKLFF.

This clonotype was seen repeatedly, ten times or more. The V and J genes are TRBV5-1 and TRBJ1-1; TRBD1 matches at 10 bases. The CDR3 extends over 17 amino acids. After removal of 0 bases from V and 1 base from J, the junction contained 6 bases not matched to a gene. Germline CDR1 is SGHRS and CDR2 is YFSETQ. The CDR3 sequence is CASSLGQGAWTNTEAFF. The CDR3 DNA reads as TGCGCCAGCAGCTTGGGACAGGGGGCATGGACGAACACTGAAGCTTTCTTT.

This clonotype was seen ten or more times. CDR3 residues: CASSHAPGEQYF. CDR3 in DNA: TGTGCCAGCAGCCATGCTCCTGGAGAGCAGTACTTC. This chain uses TRBV3-1 with TRBJ2-7; no definite D call. Germline CDR1 is LGHDT and CDR2 is YNNKEL (reference sequence). This CDR3 is built from 12 residues. The ends were cut back, 3 bases at V and 7 bases at J, with 10 bases in the middle.

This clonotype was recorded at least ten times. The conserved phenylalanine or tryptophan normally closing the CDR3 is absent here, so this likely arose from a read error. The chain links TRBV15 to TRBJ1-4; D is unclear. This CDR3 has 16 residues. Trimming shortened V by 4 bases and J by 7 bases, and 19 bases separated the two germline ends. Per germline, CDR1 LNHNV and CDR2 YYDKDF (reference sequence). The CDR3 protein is CATSTQVILSGEKLFS. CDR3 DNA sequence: TGTGCCACCAGCACGCAAGTTATCTTATCTGGTGAAAAACTGTTTTCT.

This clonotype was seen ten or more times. The CDR3 nucleotides read TGCAGTGCTAGAGATTTCCGGACATCTGCTGGCTACACCTTC. Protein sequence: CSARDFRTSAGYTF. This chain links TRBV20-1 with TRBJ1-2, with D possibly matching TRBD1 (5 bases). CDR1 DFQATT and CDR2 SNEGSKA come from the germline V gene (reference sequence). The CDR3 is 14 residues long. V lost 0 bases and J lost 7, with 15 bases in between.

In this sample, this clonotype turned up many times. CDR3 sequence reads: CASSRRVIGGGSQEQFF. The CDR3 coding sequence is TGCGCCAGCAGCCGAAGGGTGATAGGTGGCGGGAGCCAGGAGCAGTTCTTC. The chain joins TRBV4-1 to TRBJ2-1; 7 nucleotides line up with TRBD2. This CDR3 has 17 amino acids. Germline V gene data show CDR1 as MGHRA and CDR2 as YSYEKL. Germline trimming cut 4 bases from V and 10 bases from J; bases unmatched to any gene: 19.

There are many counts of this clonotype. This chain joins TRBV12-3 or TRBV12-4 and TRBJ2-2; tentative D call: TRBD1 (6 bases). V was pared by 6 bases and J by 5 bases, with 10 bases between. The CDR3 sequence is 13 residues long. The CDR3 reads CASRKDRTGELFF. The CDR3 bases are TGTGCCAGCAGAAAAGACAGGACCGGGGAGCTGTTTTTT.

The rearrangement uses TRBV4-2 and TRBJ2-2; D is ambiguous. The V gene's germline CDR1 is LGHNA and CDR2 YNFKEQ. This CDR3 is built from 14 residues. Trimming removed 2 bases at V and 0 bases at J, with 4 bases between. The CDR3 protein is CASSQPPNTGELFF. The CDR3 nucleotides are TGTGCCAGCAGCCAACCACCGAACACCGGGGAGCTGTTTTTT.

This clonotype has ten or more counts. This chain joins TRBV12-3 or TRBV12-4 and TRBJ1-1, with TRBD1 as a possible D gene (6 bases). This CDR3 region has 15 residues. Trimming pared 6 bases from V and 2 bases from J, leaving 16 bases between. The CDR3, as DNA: TGTGCCAGCAGAGGAATGGGGGCTTCCAACACTGAAGCTTTCTTT. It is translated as CASRGMGASNTEAFF.

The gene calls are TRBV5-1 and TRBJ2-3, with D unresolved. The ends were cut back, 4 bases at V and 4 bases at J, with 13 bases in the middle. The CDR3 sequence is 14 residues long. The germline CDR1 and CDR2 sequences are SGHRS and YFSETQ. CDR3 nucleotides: TGCGCCAGCAGCCCTCAGAACCGGGCAGATACGCAGTATTTT. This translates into CASSPQNRADTQYF.

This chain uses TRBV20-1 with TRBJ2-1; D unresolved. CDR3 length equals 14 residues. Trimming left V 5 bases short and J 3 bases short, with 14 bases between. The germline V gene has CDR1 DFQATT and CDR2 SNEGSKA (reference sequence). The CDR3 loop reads CSAGRAQFYNEQFF. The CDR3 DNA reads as TGCAGTGCTGGAAGGGCACAGTTCTACAATGAGCAGTTCTTC.

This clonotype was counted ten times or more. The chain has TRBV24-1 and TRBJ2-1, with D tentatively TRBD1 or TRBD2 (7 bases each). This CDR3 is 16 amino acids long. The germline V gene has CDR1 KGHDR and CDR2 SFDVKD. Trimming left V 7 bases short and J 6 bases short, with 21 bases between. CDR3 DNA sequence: TGTGCCACCAGCCCCCCCCTAGCGGAGGGGGCCAATGAGCAGTTCTTC. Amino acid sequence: CATSPPLAEGANEQFF.

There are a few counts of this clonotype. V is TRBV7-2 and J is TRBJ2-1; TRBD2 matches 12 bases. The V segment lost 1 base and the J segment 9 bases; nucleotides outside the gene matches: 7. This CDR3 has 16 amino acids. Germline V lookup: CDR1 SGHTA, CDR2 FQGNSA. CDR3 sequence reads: CASSLVWLAGGIEQFF. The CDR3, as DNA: TGTGCCAGCAGCTTAGTCTGGCTAGCGGGAGGGATTGAGCAGTTCTTC.

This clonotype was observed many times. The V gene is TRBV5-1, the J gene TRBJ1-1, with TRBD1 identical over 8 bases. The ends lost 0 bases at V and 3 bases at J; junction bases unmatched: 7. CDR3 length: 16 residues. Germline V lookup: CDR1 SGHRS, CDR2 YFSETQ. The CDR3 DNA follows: TGCGCCAGCAGCTTGGTTTCAGGGGGCGGTGACACTGAAGCTTTCTTT. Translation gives CASSLVSGGGDTEAFF.

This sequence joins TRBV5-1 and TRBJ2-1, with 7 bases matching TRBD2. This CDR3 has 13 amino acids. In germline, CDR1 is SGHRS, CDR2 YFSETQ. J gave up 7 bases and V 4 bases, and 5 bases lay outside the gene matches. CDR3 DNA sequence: TGCGCCAGCAGCCCTGGGGAGGGGAATGAGCAGTTCTTC. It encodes CASSPGEGNEQFF.

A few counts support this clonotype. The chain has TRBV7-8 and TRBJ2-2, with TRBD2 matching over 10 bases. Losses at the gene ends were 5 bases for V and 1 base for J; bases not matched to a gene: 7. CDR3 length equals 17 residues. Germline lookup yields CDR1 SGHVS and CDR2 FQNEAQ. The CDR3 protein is CASSPKRTSGNTGELFF. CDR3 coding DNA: TGTGCCAGCAGCCCCAAAAGGACTAGCGGGAACACCGGGGAGCTGTTTTTT.

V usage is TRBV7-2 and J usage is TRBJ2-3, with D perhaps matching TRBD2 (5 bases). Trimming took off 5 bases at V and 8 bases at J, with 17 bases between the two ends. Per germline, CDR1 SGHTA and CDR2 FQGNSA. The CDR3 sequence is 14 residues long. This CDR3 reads CASSSSLVAGTQYF. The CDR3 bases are TGTGCCAGCAGCAGTTCACTAGTGGCGGGTACGCAGTATTTT. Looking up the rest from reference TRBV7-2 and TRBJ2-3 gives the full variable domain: GAGVSQSPSNKVTEKGKDVELRCDPISGHTALYWYRQSLGQGLEFLIYFQGNSAPDKSGLPSDRFSAERTGGSVSTLTIQRTQQEDSAVYLCASSSSLVAGTQYFGPGTRLTVL.

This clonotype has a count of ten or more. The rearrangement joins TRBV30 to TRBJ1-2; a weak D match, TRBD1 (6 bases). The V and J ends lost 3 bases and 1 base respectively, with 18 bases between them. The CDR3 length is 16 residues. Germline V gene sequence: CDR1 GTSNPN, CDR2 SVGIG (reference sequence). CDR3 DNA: TGTGCCTGGAGCGCCTTGGACAGCCCAGATAACTATGGCTACACCTTC. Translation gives CAWSALDSPDNYGYTF.

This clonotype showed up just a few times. The CDR3 coding sequence is TGCGCCAGCAGCCATTACCCGAGCTCCTACAATGAGCAGTTCTTC. This gives the protein CASSHYPSSYNEQFF. The chain couples TRBV4-1 to TRBJ2-1; unclear D gene. Germline CDR1 is MGHRA and CDR2 is YSYEKL. Trimming shortened V by 3 bases and J by 0 bases, and 9 bases separated the two germline ends. CDR3 length equals 15 residues.

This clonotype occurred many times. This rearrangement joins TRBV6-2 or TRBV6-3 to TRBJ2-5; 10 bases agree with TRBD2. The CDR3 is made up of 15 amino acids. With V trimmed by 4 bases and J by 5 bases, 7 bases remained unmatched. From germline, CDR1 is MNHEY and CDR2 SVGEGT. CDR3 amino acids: CASSSSLAGVETQYF. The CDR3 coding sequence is TGTGCCAGCAGTTCTAGCCTAGCGGGAGTTGAGACCCAGTACTTC.

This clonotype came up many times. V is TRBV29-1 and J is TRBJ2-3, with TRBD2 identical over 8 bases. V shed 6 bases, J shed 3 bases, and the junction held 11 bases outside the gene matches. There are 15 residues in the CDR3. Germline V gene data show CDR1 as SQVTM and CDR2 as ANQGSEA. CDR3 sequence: CSVPPLAAGTDTQYF. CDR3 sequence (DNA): TGCAGCGTGCCCCCACTAGCGGCCGGGACAGATACGCAGTATTTT.

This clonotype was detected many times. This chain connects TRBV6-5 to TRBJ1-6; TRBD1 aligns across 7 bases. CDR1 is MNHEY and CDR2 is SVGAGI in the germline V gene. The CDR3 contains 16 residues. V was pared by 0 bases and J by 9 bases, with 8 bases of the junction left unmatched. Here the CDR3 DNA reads TGTGCCAGCAGTTACTCGGAAACAGGGGCCGGTTCACCCCTCCACTTT. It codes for CASSYSETGAGSPLHF.

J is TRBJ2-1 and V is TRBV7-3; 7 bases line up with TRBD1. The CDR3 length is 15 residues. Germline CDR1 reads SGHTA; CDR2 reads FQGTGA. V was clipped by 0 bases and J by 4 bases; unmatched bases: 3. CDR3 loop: CASSLTGGVYNEQFF. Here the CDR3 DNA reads TGTGCCAGCAGCTTAACAGGGGGCGTATACAATGAGCAGTTCTTC.